Following are 8 T cell receptor beta chains from one sample sequenced in a study of blood T cell repertoires in COVID-19. Method: immunoSEQ multiplex PCR; TCRdb's copy keeps in-frame clones and lacks some. The data contain over 75,000 clones, 80% to 90% of them singletons. Sequenced: peripheral blood. These receptors all stem from a woman over 75 with active COVID-19.

This clone was seen only a few times. V and J are TRBV2 and TRBJ1-1; the match to TRBD1 covers 7 bases. V lost 5 bases and J lost 1; bases outside the gene matches: 1. This CDR3 comprises 13 residues. The germline CDR1 and CDR2 sequences are SNHLY and FYNNEI. The CDR3 DNA reads as TGTGCCAGCAGTAGACAGGGGAACACTGAAGCTTTCTTT. Encoded protein: CASSRQGNTEAFF.

V is TRBV27 and J is TRBJ2-1; the D gene is possibly TRBD2 (6 bases). Germline-derived CDR1 and CDR2 are MNHEY and SMNVEV (reference sequence). V lost 11 bases to trimming and J lost 8 bases, with 19 bases between them. The length of the CDR3 is 13 residues. CDR3 protein: CAAGGGRGDEQFF. The CDR3 region has the DNA TGTGCCGCAGGCGGAGGGCGAGGGGATGAGCAGTTCTTC.

J is TRBJ2-5 and V is TRBV28; a weak D match, TRBD2 (6 bases). V lost 2 bases to trimming and J lost 4 bases, with 14 bases between them. Germline V lookup: CDR1 MDHEN, CDR2 SYDVKM. The CDR3 has 15 residues. Here the CDR3 reads CASSLGSAGRETQYF. The CDR3 nucleotides are TGTGCCAGCAGTTTAGGGTCGGCGGGACGAGAGACCCAGTACTTC.

In DNA, the CDR3 is TGTGCCAGCATTACGGGGACAGGGAGGTCACCCCTCCACTTT. It specifies CASITGTGRSPLHF. V usage is TRBV28 and J usage is TRBJ1-6; 9 positions match TRBD1. Trimming cost V 7 bases and J 10 bases; bases outside gene matches: 8. The CDR3 has 14 amino acids. CDR1 and CDR2 from the germline V gene are MDHEN and SYDVKM. The complete variable domain, with remaining parts taken from reference TRBV28 and TRBJ1-6, reads DVKVTQSSRYLVKRTGEKVFLECVQDMDHENMFWYRQDPGLGLRLIYFSYDVKMKEKGDIPEGYSVSREKKERFSLILESASTNQTSMYLCASITGTGRSPLHFGNGTRLTVT.

The V and J genes are TRBV12-2 and TRBJ2-5; the tabulated D call, TRBD2, remains unverified against the DNA. TRBV12-2 is a known pseudogene. The CDR3 totals 15 residues. CDR3 sequence reads: CASRFGLAGVKTQYF. CDR3 DNA: TGTGCAAGTCGCTTCGGACTAGCGGGGGTAAAGACCCAGTACTTC.

The chain recombines TRBV5-5 with TRBJ1-5, with D tentatively TRBD1 (5 bases). Looked up from germline, CDR1 is SGHKS and CDR2 is YYEKEE (reference sequence). V was clipped by 4 bases and J by 5 bases, with 16 bases between them. The CDR3 runs to 15 residues. This chain's CDR3 is CASSLESIGDQPQHF. Here the CDR3 DNA reads TGTGCCAGCAGCCTGGAAAGTATAGGGGATCAGCCCCAGCATTTT. The whole variable domain, remainder taken from reference TRBV5-5 and TRBJ1-5, is DAGVTQSPTHLIKTRGQQVTLRCSPISGHKSVSWYQQVLGQGPQFIFQYYEKEERGRGNFPDRFSARQFPNYSSELNVNALLLGDSALYLCASSLESIGDQPQHFGDGTRLSIL.

The chain uses TRBV5-1 and TRBJ2-3; D gene unclear. V lost 2 bases to trimming and J lost 0 bases, with 7 bases between them. The CDR3 loop spans 14 amino acids. In germline, CDR1 is SGHRS, CDR2 YFSETQ. The CDR3: CASSFRLSTDTQYF. The CDR3 nucleotides read TGCGCCAGCAGCTTTCGACTGAGCACAGATACGCAGTATTTT.

The chain carries TRBV18 and TRBJ2-1; D is possibly TRBD2 (7 bases). Germline V gene sequence: CDR1 KGHSH, CDR2 LQKENI. The CDR3 covers 15 residues. V was trimmed by 3 bases and J by 5 bases, leaving 14 bases between them. Written as DNA, the CDR3 is TGTGCCAGCTCACCGGGGGGGGCGTGGGACAATGAGCAGTTCTTC. Residues: CASSPGGAWDNEQFF.